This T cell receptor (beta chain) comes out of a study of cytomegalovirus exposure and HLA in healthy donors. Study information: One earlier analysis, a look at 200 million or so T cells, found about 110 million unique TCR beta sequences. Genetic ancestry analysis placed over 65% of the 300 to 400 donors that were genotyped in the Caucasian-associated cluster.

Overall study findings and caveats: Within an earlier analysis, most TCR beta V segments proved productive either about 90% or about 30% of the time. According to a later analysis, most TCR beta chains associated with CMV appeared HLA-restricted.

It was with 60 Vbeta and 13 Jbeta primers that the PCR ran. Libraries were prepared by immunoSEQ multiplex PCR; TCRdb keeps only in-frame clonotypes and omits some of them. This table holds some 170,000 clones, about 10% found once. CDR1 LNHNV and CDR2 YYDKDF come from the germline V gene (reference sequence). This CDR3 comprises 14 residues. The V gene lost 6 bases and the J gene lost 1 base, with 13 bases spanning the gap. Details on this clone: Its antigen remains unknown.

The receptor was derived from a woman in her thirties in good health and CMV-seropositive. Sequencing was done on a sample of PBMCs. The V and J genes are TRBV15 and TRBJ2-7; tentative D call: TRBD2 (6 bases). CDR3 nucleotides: TGTGCCACCAGTTCGGGACGGGGGTCCTACGAGCAGTACTTC. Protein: CATSSGRGSYEQYF.